This passage covers 3 T cell receptor beta chains from one sample sequenced in a study of blood T cells in healthy people across ages. Then a second PCR, running about 7 to 11 cycles, was carried out with a sample-barcoded 5' primer and a J-beta primer mix. TCRdb reprocessed the 5' RACE reads with MiXCR, giving one entry per CDR3 protein. The profile shows approximately 1,100,000 distinct CDR3 sequences, 40% to 55% of them singletons. Specimen: blood. The receptors were gathered from an older woman in good health.

The CDR3 protein is CSVQSNEKLFF. DNA for the CDR3: TGCAGCGTGCAAAGTAATGAAAAACTGTTTTTT. The chain employs TRBV29-1 and TRBJ1-4; no definite D call. Per germline, CDR1 SQVTM and CDR2 ANQGSEA. Trimming left V 6 bases short and J 4 bases short, with 6 bases between. The CDR3 consists of 11 residues.

V gene TRBV11-2 combines with J gene TRBJ2-2, with D perhaps matching TRBD1 or TRBD2 (5 bases each). V was clipped by 1 base and J by 6 bases, with 9 bases between them. The CDR3 extends over 14 amino acids. CDR1 and CDR2 (germline): SGHAT, FQNNGV. Here the CDR3 reads CASSLGWGSGELFF. The CDR3 nucleotides are TGTGCCAGCAGCTTAGGTTGGGGGTCCGGGGAGCTGTTTTTT.

CDR3 bases: TGCGCCAGCAGTCAGCCGGGACTAGCTGGGCTCAATGAGCAGTTCTTC. This translates into CASSQPGLAGLNEQFF. The chain links TRBV10-2 to TRBJ2-1; 9 bases align to TRBD2. Germline values: CDR1 WSHSY, CDR2 SAAADI. This CDR3 spans 16 amino acids. Losses at the gene ends were 5 bases for V and 6 bases for J; bases not matched to a gene: 11.